Below, one TCR beta chain is given with its context. The source of the sample is a study of blood T cell repertoires in COVID-19. Study details: The United States, Italy and Spain were the sources of the acute and convalescent COVID-19 samples. PBMCs, B-cell-depleted T cells, or T cells provided the cDNA or gDNA that made up the material.

From germline, CDR1 is SEHNR and CDR2 FQNEAQ (reference sequence). Trimming took 1 base from V and 4 from J, leaving 7 bases between them. The length of the CDR3 is 13 residues. Repertoires were generated with immunoSEQ multiplex PCR, while TCRdb's copy carries only in-frame clones and drops some. The table shows 150,000 to 170,000 clones, with roughly four fifths occurring only once. V is TRBV7-9 and J is TRBJ1-2, with D perhaps TRBD1 (6 bases). This TCR was sampled from an elderly man with acute or convalescent COVID-19. Sequenced sample: peripheral blood. The CDR3 DNA is TGTGCCAGCAGCTTAGACAGGGCCTATGGCTACACCTTC. This gives the protein CASSLDRAYGYTF.